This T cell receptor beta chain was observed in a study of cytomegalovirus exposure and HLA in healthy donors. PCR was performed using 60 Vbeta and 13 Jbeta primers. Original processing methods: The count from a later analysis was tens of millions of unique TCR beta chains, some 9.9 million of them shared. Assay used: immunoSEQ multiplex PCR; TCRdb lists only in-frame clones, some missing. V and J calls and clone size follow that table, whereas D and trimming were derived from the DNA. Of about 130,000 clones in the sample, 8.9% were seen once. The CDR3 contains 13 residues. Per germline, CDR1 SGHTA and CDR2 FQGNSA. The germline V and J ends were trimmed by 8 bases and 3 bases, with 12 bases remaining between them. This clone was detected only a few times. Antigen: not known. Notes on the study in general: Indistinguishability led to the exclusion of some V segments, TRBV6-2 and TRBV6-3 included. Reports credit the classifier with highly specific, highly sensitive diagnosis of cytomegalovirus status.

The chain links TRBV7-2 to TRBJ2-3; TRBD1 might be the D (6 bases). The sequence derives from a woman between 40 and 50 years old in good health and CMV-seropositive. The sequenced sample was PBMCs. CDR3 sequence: CASGVQGTDTQYF. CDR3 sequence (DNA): TGTGCCAGCGGGGTACAGGGAACAGATACGCAGTATTTT.